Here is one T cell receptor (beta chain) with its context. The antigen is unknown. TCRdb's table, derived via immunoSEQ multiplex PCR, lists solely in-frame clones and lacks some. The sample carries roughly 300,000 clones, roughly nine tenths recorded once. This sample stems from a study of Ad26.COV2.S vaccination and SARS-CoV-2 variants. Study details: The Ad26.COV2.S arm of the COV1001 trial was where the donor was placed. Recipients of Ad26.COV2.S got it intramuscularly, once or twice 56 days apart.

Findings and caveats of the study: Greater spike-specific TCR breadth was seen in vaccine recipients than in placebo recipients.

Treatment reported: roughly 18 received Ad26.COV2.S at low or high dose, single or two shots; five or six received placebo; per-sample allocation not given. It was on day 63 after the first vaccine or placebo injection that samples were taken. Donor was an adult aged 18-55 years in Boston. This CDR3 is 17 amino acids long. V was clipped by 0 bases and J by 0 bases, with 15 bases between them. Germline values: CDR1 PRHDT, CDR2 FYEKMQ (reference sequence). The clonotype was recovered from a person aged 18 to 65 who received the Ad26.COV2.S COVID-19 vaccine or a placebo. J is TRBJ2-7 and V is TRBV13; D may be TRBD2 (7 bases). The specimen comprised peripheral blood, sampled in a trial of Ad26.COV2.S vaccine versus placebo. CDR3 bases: TGTGCCAGCAGCTTAGGCCGGGGCGGGGGCAACTCCTACGAGCAGTACTTC. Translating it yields CASSLGRGGGNSYEQYF.